These 8 T cell receptor beta chains share one sample of origin, sequenced in a study of shared clonotypes between healthy human individuals. Assay used: immunoSEQ multiplex PCR; TCRdb lists only in-frame clones, some missing. The repertoire holds under 1,900,000 clones, with about 98.5% as singletons. Sequencing was performed on naive CD4+ T cells sorted from blood. Subset here: CD45RA+ positively selected. Every receptor here comes from a man aged 25-45 years in good health.

The J gene is TRBJ2-7, the V gene TRBV28, with D uncertain. V lost 2 bases, J lost 3 bases, and 5 bases lay in between. CDR3 length: 12 amino acids. The V gene's germline CDR1 is MDHEN and CDR2 SYDVKM. The CDR3 DNA is TGTGCCAGCAGTTTAAACCACTACGAGCAGTACTTC. This gives the protein CASSLNHYEQYF.

V gene TRBV7-9 combines with J gene TRBJ1-2; D is possibly TRBD1 (5 bases). CDR1 and CDR2 from the germline V gene are SEHNR and FQNEAQ (reference sequence). This CDR3 spans 15 amino acids. Trimming removed 2 bases from V and 2 bases from J, with 12 bases in between. The CDR3 loop is CASSLPTGTNYGYTF. CDR3 DNA sequence: TGTGCCAGCAGCTTACCTACCGGGACCAACTATGGCTACACCTTC.

The CDR3 bases are TGTGCCAGCAGCTCCGCTGGACTAGCGGTTTACAATGAGCAGTTCTTC. It is translated as CASSSAGLAVYNEQFF. The chain is built from TRBV5-4 and TRBJ2-1; TRBD2 matches at 10 bases. The germline V gene encodes CDR1 SGHNT and CDR2 YYREEE (reference sequence). With V trimmed by 3 bases and J by 4 bases, 7 bases remained unmatched. This CDR3 has 16 amino acids.

The rearrangement links TRBV7-9 to TRBJ2-1, with TRBD1 identical over 7 bases. CDR1 is SEHNR and CDR2 is FQNEAQ in the germline V gene (reference sequence). Trimming took 5 bases from V and 10 from J; bases not matched to a gene: 8. CDR3 size: 13 residues. The CDR3: CASSPGGSGEQFF. Written as DNA, the CDR3 is TGTGCCAGCAGCCCAGGGGGATCGGGGGAGCAGTTCTTC.

This chain connects TRBV2 to TRBJ1-2; TRBD1 agrees at 9 bases. The germline V gene encodes CDR1 SNHLY and CDR2 FYNNEI. V lost 6 bases, J lost 7 bases, and 6 bases stayed unmatched. The CDR3 sequence is 13 residues long. The CDR3 DNA sequence: TGTGCCAGCAGAATACAGGGGGCGCTTGGCTACACCTTC. Amino acid sequence: CASRIQGALGYTF.

The CDR3 sequence is CASSLARWSDTQYF. The CDR3, as DNA: TGTGCCAGCAGCTTGGCCAGGTGGTCGGATACGCAGTATTTT. V usage is TRBV5-6 and J usage is TRBJ2-3; no firm D call. This CDR3 region has 14 residues. Germline V gene sequence: CDR1 SGHDT, CDR2 YYEEEE. Trimming pared 0 bases from V and 6 bases from J, leaving 11 bases between.

This chain connects TRBV18 to TRBJ2-5; D perhaps matches TRBD1 (6 bases). V was clipped by 3 bases and J by 4 bases, with 12 bases between them. The CDR3 has 14 residues. Germline V gene data show CDR1 as KGHSH and CDR2 as LQKENI. CDR3 DNA sequence: TGTGCCAGCTCACCTCTGACAGGTGGAGAGACCCAGTACTTC. This codes for CASSPLTGGETQYF. Together with reference TRBV18 and TRBJ2-5, the CDR3 gives the full variable domain: NAGVMQNPRHLVRRRGQEARLRCSPMKGHSHVYWYRQLPEEGLKFMVYLQKENIIDESGMPKERFSAEFPKEGPSILRIQQVVRGDSAAYFCASSPLTGGETQYFGPGTRLLVL.

The gene calls are TRBV6-1 and TRBJ1-2; D not certain. The CDR3 runs to 12 residues. V was clipped by 10 bases and J by 4 bases, with 13 bases between them. CDR1 is MNHNS and CDR2 is SASEGT in the germline V gene. CDR3 loop: CATQVFSYGYTF. The CDR3 region has the DNA TGTGCCACGCAAGTTTTTTCCTATGGCTACACCTTC.